The 32 T cell receptor beta chains below all came from one sample that was sequenced in a study of blood T cell repertoires in COVID-19. Produced via immunoSEQ multiplex PCR; TCRdb's table is partial and in-frame only. Of nearly 200,000 clones listed, roughly 80% are singletons. The source material was peripheral blood. These TCRs come from a human donor in a cohort sampled during active COVID-19.

V usage is TRBV10-3 and J usage is TRBJ1-1, with TRBD1 matching over 7 bases. The CDR3 runs 17 residues. V lost 0 bases and J lost 0; bases outside the gene matches: 7. Looked up from germline, CDR1 is ENHRY and CDR2 is SYGVKD. For the CDR3, the DNA is TGTGCCATCAGTGAGTCGACAGGGCGAGGGTTGAACACTGAAGCTTTCTTT. Its protein is CAISESTGRGLNTEAFF.

This chain joins TRBV28 and TRBJ1-5; possible D gene TRBD1, 6 bases. The CDR3 covers 12 residues. V lost 7 bases, J lost 4 bases, and 8 bases lay in between. CDR1 is MDHEN and CDR2 is SYDVKM in the germline V gene. The CDR3 DNA is TGTGCCAGCAAGGGGGGGAATCAGCCCCAGCATTTT. Its protein is CASKGGNQPQHF.

This clone was picked up one time. The rearrangement uses TRBV2 and TRBJ1-1; TRBD1 agrees at 7 bases. The CDR3 has 15 residues. Trimming took 2 bases from V and 2 from J; bases not matched to a gene: 5. The germline CDR1 and CDR2 sequences are SNHLY and FYNNEI. The CDR3: CASSESGQVNTEAFF. CDR3 DNA: TGTGCCAGCAGTGAAAGCGGACAGGTTAACACTGAAGCTTTCTTT.

This clone was picked up many times. The rearrangement joins TRBV6-5 to TRBJ1-2; D may be TRBD1 (6 bases). Germline CDR1 is MNHEY and CDR2 is SVGAGI. The CDR3 is 13 amino acids. The germline V and J ends were trimmed by 6 bases and 5 bases, with 13 bases remaining between them. CDR3 in DNA: TGTGCCAGCAGCGATGGACAGTTTTATGGCTACACCTTC. Translating it yields CASSDGQFYGYTF.

The chain employs TRBV14 and TRBJ2-3; maybe TRBD2 (5 bases). This CDR3 comprises 14 residues. Germline V gene data show CDR1 as SGHDN and CDR2 as FVKESK. Trimming stripped 2 bases from V and 8 bases from J, with 14 bases between. CDR3 region: CASSQTGFPFTQYF. CDR3 in DNA: TGTGCCAGCAGCCAAACGGGATTCCCCTTTACGCAGTATTTT.

This chain links TRBV10-2 with TRBJ1-1, with TRBD1 matching over 7 bases. With V trimmed by 2 bases and J by 0 bases, 9 bases remained unmatched. CDR1 and CDR2 (germline): WSHSY, SAAADI. The CDR3 sequence is 17 residues long. This CDR3 reads CASSEPYRQGLNTEAFF. CDR3 sequence (DNA): TGCGCCAGCAGTGAGCCATATAGACAGGGACTGAACACTGAAGCTTTCTTT.

The genes are TRBV14 and TRBJ2-3; 7 bases map to TRBD2. Germline V gene sequence: CDR1 SGHDN, CDR2 FVKESK. The CDR3 is 16 residues long. Trimming cost V 3 bases and J 1 base; bases outside gene matches: 7. The CDR3 region is CASSHSLAGGTDTQYF. The CDR3 region has the DNA TGTGCCAGCAGCCACTCCCTGGCGGGAGGCACAGATACGCAGTATTTT.

This clone was recorded only once. The CDR3 sequence is CASSQDPGQGTGGAFF. The DNA for the CDR3 is TGTGCCAGCAGCCAAGATCCGGGACAGGGGACAGGGGGCGCTTTCTTT. V gene TRBV3-1 (or the pseudogene TRBV3-2) combines with J gene TRBJ1-1, with 12 bases matching TRBD1. J gave up 11 bases and V 0 bases, and 10 bases lay outside the gene matches. CDR1 is LGHDT, CDR2 YNNKEL, per germline (reference sequence). The CDR3 sequence is 16 residues long.

The sample holds many counts of this clone. The gene calls are TRBV27 and TRBJ2-7; D is possibly TRBD1 (5 bases). The CDR3 is made up of 15 amino acids. Germline V gives CDR1 MNHEY, CDR2 SMNVEV (reference sequence). Between the trimmed V and J ends, which lost 6 bases and 0 bases, there was a span of 15 bases. In DNA, the CDR3 is TGTGCCAGCAGCCCTTTGACAGCATACTCCTACGAGCAGTACTTC. Protein: CASSPLTAYSYEQYF.

The chain is built from TRBV6-4 and TRBJ2-3; D is perhaps TRBD2 (6 bases). CDR3 length: 14 amino acids. The V end was cut by 5 bases, the J end by 4 bases, with 13 bases between. Germline loops: CDR1 MRHNA, CDR2 SNTAGT. CDR3 region: CASSPLTSSDTQYF. CDR3 coding DNA: TGTGCCAGCAGTCCCTTGACTAGTTCAGATACGCAGTATTTT.

V usage is TRBV24-1 and J usage is TRBJ2-2; 11 bases are a match to TRBD2. The V gene's germline CDR1 is KGHDR and CDR2 SFDVKD. CDR3 size: 18 residues. V gave up 3 bases and J gave up 4 bases; unmatched junction bases: 9. The CDR3: CATSDRIAGGPITGELFF. The CDR3 coding sequence is TGTGCCACCAGTGATCGGATAGCGGGAGGGCCGATCACCGGGGAGCTGTTTTTT.

V usage is TRBV18 and J usage is TRBJ2-1, with TRBD1 matching 10 bases. This CDR3 contains 15 residues. Germline loops: CDR1 KGHSH, CDR2 LQKENI. The V gene end was trimmed by 4 bases and the J gene end by 7 bases; junction bases not matched to a gene: 7. The CDR3 DNA is TGTGCCAGCTCACAGTCAGGACAGGGGGGAAATGAGCAGTTCTTC. Protein sequence: CASSQSGQGGNEQFF.

The chain employs TRBV11-2 and TRBJ2-3; D is undetermined. This CDR3 contains 16 residues. V lost 4 bases, J lost 0 bases, and 14 bases lay in between. Germline V gives CDR1 SGHAT, CDR2 FQNNGV. CDR3 sequence reads: CASSSEPLSSTDTQYF. DNA for the CDR3: TGTGCCAGCAGCTCAGAGCCTCTATCTAGCACAGATACGCAGTATTTT.

This clone has at least ten counts. The chain combines TRBV7-2 with TRBJ2-2; D gene unclear. Germline V gene data show CDR1 as SGHTA and CDR2 as FQGNSA. The CDR3 runs to 12 residues. V was clipped by 3 bases and J by 6 bases, with 5 bases between them. The CDR3 nucleotides are TGTGCCAGCAGCTTCGTCGCCGGGGAGCTGTTTTTT. Translating gives CASSFVAGELFF.

This chain connects TRBV29-1 to TRBJ1-3; D is perhaps TRBD1 (6 bases). CDR1 is SQVTM and CDR2 is ANQGSEA in the germline V gene. This CDR3 has 14 amino acids. V lost 6 bases and J 2 bases, leaving 14 bases between the germline ends. CDR3 bases: TGCAGCGTCGCTGATGGGACAACTGGAAACACCATATATTTT. This translates into CSVADGTTGNTIYF.

The gene calls are TRBV7-2 and TRBJ1-2; tentatively, D is TRBD1 (6 bases). The CDR3 has 13 residues. Germline CDR1 is SGHTA and CDR2 is FQGNSA. V was cut by 3 bases and J by 7 bases, with 12 bases left in between. DNA of the CDR3: TGTGCCAGCAGCTTGCTGGGGGCGATTGGCTACACCTTC. Residues: CASSLLGAIGYTF.

CDR3 coding DNA: TGTGCCACCAGCAGAGACCGGGGGACTGCCTACAATGAGCAGTTCTTC. Translation gives CATSRDRGTAYNEQFF. The chain combines TRBV15 with TRBJ2-1; TRBD2 is a possible D gene (6 bases). Germline V gene data show CDR1 as LNHNV and CDR2 as YYDKDF (reference sequence). V shed 0 bases and J shed 2 bases, with 11 bases lying between them. The CDR3 is made up of 16 amino acids.

This clone was seen a few times. The chain uses TRBV12-5 and TRBJ2-2; the D is unclear. Germline assignment: CDR1 LGHNT and CDR2 FRNRAP. V was clipped by 4 bases and J by 3 bases, with 9 bases between them. The CDR3 runs 14 residues. The CDR3 loop is CASGSDTYTGELFF. The CDR3 DNA reads TGTGCTAGTGGTTCAGACACCTACACCGGGGAGCTGTTTTTT.

The chain recombines TRBV7-2 with TRBJ1-2, with a tentative D call TRBD1 (5 bases). Trimming took off 6 bases at V and 2 bases at J, with 16 bases between the two ends. The CDR3 runs to 15 residues. Germline CDR1 is SGHTA and CDR2 is FQGNSA. The CDR3 here is CASRSSRAENYGYTF. CDR3 in DNA: TGTGCCAGCAGATCAAGCAGGGCAGAAAACTATGGCTACACCTTC. The complete variable domain, with remaining parts taken from reference TRBV7-2 and TRBJ1-2, reads GAGVSQSPSNKVTEKGKDVELRCDPISGHTALYWYRQSLGQGLEFLIYFQGNSAPDKSGLPSDRFSAERTGGSVSTLTIQRTQQEDSAVYLCASRSSRAENYGYTFGSGTRLTVV.

The chain combines TRBV19 with TRBJ1-1; TRBD1 is a possible D gene (6 bases). CDR1 and CDR2 from the germline V gene are LNHDA and SQIVND (reference sequence). V shed 3 bases and J shed 6 bases, with 11 bases lying between them. This CDR3 is 13 amino acids long. CDR3 DNA: TGTGCCAGTAGTATTACAGGGTACCCTGAAGCTTTCTTT. Translating gives CASSITGYPEAFF.

Concerning this clone: The sample carries other DNA sequences with the same CDR3. The CDR3 DNA follows: TGTGCCAGTAGTATAGATCGTGGCAGCTATGGCTACACCTTC. The encoded protein is CASSIDRGSYGYTF. The chain has TRBV19 and TRBJ1-2; D remains ambiguous. This CDR3 spans 14 amino acids. Germline loops: CDR1 LNHDA, CDR2 SQIVND (reference sequence). V was pared by 0 bases and J by 4 bases, with 9 bases between.

The chain has TRBV27 and TRBJ1-6, with D uncertain. V dropped 5 bases and J dropped 8 bases, with 16 bases sitting between them. CDR1 is MNHEY, CDR2 SMNVEV, per germline (reference sequence). The CDR3 length is 15 residues. The DNA for the CDR3 is TGTGCCAGCAGTAGGGTCCTAGGAGGGTATTCACCCCTCCACTTT. Protein sequence: CASSRVLGGYSPLHF.

The rearrangement uses TRBV24-1 and TRBJ2-3, with a weak D call TRBD1 (7 bases). V was pared by 9 bases and J by 4 bases, with 19 bases between. From germline, CDR1 is KGHDR and CDR2 SFDVKD. The CDR3 covers 15 residues. The CDR3 region is CATSSGGRNADTQYF. In nucleotides, the CDR3 is TGTGCCACCTCGTCAGGGGGGCGTAACGCAGATACGCAGTATTTT.

A few counts support this clone. The chain links TRBV18 to TRBJ1-1, with D perhaps matching TRBD1 (6 bases). CDR3 size: 15 residues. Germline CDR1 KGHSH, CDR2 LQKENI. The ends were cut back, 0 bases at V and 5 bases at J, with 13 bases in the middle. The CDR3 reads CASSPPSRGTTEAFF. As DNA, the CDR3 is TGTGCCAGCTCACCACCGTCCAGGGGTACTACTGAAGCTTTCTTT.

The rearrangement links TRBV6-5 to TRBJ2-7, with a possible D match to TRBD2 (5 bases). The CDR3 is 14 residues long. The germline gives CDR1 MNHEY, CDR2 SVGAGI. V dropped 7 bases and J dropped 5 bases, with 18 bases sitting between them. The CDR3 coding sequence is TGTGCCAGCACCATGGACGGGGTTTCTCACGAGCAGTACTTC. It yields the protein CASTMDGVSHEQYF.

This clone was counted at least ten times. Here the CDR3 DNA reads TGTGCCAGTAACAAGGGGGATGACCAGCCCCAGCATTTT. Amino acids: CASNKGDDQPQHF. J is TRBJ1-5 and V is TRBV6-5, with D tentatively TRBD1 (6 bases). There are 13 residues in the CDR3. Germline V CDR1 and CDR2: MNHEY, SVGAGI. Between the trimmed V and J ends, which lost 9 bases and 7 bases, there was a span of 16 bases.

This chain links TRBV5-1 with TRBJ1-2; D is unclear. Germline CDR1 and CDR2: SGHRS and YFSETQ. The CDR3 is made up of 14 amino acids. Trimming shortened V by 2 bases and J by 4 bases, and 12 bases separated the two germline ends. This chain's CDR3 is CASSFSLRTYGYTF. CDR3 bases: TGCGCCAGCAGCTTTTCTTTGAGAACCTATGGCTACACCTTC.

This clone was observed a single time. The chain couples TRBV12-3 or TRBV12-4 to TRBJ2-1, with TRBD1 matching 7 bases. J lost 5 bases, V lost 6 bases, and 4 bases had no gene match. There are 13 residues in the CDR3. The CDR3: CASRRDRDNEQFF. In DNA, the CDR3 is TGTGCCAGCAGACGGGACAGAGACAATGAGCAGTTCTTC.

This clone was counted a few times. The CDR3 reads CASSIDIRRSYTDTQYF. The CDR3 coding sequence is TGTGCCAGTAGTATCGATATCCGGAGATCGTACACAGATACGCAGTATTTT. The V call is TRBV19, the J call TRBJ2-3; D gene ambiguous. The CDR3 consists of 17 residues. The germline V gene encodes CDR1 LNHDA and CDR2 SQIVND (reference sequence). V lost 3 bases, J lost 2 bases, and 18 bases lay in between.

The chain couples TRBV9 to TRBJ2-1, with 7 bases fitting TRBD2. V dropped 4 bases and J dropped 1; count of bases not matched to a gene: 8. The CDR3 consists of 16 residues. CDR1 and CDR2 (germline): SGDLS, YYNGEE. The CDR3 DNA follows: TGTGCCAGCAGCATTGTAGCGGGTCTGTCCTACAATGAGCAGTTCTTC. Its translation: CASSIVAGLSYNEQFF.

The V gene is TRBV2, the J gene TRBJ2-6; 7 bases agree with TRBD1. The CDR3 loop spans 16 amino acids. V lost 5 bases and J lost 0; bases outside the gene matches: 4. CDR1 and CDR2 (germline): SNHLY, FYNNEI. CDR3 amino acids: CASSTGASSGANVLTF. The CDR3 DNA follows: TGTGCCAGCAGTACAGGGGCGTCCTCTGGGGCCAACGTCCTGACTTTC. Drawing the rest from reference TRBV2 and TRBJ2-6, the complete variable domain is EPEVTQTPSHQVTQMGQEVILRCVPISNHLYFYWYRQILGQKVEFLVSFYNNEISEKSEIFDDQFSVERPDGSNFTLKIRSTKLEDSAMYFCASSTGASSGANVLTFGAGSRLTVL.

The chain couples TRBV11-2 to TRBJ2-7; TRBD2 is a possible D gene (5 bases). The V and J ends lost 0 bases and 1 base respectively, with 7 bases between them. This CDR3 is 14 amino acids long. Germline V gives CDR1 SGHAT, CDR2 FQNNGV. In nucleotides, the CDR3 is TGTGCCAGCAGCTTAGAGAGGGCGTCCTACGAGCAGTACGTC. Residues: CASSLERASYEQYV.